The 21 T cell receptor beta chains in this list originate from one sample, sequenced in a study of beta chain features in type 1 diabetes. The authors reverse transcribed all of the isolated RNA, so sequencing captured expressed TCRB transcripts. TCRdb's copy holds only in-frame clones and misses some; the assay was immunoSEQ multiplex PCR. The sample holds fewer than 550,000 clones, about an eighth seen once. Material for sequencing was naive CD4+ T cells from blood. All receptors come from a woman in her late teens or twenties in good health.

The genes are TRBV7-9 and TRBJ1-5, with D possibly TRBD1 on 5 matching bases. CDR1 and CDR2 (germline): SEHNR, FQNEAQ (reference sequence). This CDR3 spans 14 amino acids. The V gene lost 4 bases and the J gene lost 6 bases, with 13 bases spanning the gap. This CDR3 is CASSYEGVTQPQHF. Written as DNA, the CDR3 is TGTGCCAGCAGCTACGAAGGGGTTACTCAGCCCCAGCATTTT.

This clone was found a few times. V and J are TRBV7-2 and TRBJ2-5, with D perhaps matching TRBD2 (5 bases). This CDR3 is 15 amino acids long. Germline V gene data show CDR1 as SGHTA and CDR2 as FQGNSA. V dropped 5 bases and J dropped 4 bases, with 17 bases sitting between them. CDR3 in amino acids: CASSPGILVSETQYF. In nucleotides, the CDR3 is TGTGCCAGCAGCCCGGGGATACTAGTTTCAGAGACCCAGTACTTC.

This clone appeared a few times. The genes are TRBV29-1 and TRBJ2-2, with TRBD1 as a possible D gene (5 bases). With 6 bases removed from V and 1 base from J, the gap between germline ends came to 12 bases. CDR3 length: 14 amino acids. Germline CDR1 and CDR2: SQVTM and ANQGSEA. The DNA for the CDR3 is TGCAGCGTGGGGTTGACAGAGAACACCGGGGAGCTGTTTTTT. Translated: CSVGLTENTGELFF.

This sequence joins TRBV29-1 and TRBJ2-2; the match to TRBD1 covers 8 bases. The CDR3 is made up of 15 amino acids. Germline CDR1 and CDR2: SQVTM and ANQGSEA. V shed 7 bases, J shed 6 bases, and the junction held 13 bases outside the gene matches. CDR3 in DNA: TGCAGCGCAACGGACAGGGCGTACGACGCCGGGGAGCTGTTTTTT. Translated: CSATDRAYDAGELFF.

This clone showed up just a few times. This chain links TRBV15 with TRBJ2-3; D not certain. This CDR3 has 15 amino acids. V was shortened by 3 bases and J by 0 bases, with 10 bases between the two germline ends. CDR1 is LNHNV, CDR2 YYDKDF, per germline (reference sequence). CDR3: CATSRVTRSTDTQYF. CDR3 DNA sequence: TGTGCCACCAGCAGGGTGACACGGAGCACAGATACGCAGTATTTT.

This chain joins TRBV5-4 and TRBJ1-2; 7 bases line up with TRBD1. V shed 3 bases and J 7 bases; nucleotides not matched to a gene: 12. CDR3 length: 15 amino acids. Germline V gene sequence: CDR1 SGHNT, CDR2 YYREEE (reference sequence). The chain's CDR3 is CASSSGTAISGGYTF. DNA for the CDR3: TGTGCCAGCAGCTCTGGGACAGCGATTTCTGGTGGCTACACCTTC.

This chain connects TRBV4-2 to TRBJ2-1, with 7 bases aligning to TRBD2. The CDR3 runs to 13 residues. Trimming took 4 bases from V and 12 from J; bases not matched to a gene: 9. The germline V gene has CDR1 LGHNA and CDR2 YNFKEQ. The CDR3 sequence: CASSPGLEEVQFF. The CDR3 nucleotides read TGTGCCAGCAGCCCCGGACTAGAGGAGGTGCAGTTCTTC.

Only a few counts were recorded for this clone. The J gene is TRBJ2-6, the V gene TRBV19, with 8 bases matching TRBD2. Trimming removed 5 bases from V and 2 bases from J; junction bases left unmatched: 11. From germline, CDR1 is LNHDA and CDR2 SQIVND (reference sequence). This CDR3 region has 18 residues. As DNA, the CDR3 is TGTGCCAGTAGTCCCCGCCTTGCGGGGGGCGCTGGGGCCAACGTCCTGACTTTC. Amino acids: CASSPRLAGGAGANVLTF.

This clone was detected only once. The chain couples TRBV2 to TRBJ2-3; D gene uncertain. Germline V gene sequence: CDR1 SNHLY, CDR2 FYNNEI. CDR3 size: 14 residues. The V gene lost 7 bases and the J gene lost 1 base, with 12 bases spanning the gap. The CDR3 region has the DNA TGTGCCAGCACGGAGACATGGGGCACAGATACGCAGTATTTT. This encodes CASTETWGTDTQYF.

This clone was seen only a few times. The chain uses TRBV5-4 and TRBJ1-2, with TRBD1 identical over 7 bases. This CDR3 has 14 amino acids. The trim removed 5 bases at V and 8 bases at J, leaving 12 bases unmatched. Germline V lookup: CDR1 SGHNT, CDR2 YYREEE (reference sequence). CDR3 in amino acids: CASSFGQEAWGYTF. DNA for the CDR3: TGTGCCAGCAGTTTCGGACAGGAGGCGTGGGGCTACACCTTC.

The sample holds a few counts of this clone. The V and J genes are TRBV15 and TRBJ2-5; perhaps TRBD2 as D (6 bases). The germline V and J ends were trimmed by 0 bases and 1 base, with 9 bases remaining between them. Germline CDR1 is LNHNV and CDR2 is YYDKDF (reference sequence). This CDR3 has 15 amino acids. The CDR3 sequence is CATSRDRDSQETQYF. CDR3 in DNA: TGTGCCACCAGCAGAGACCGGGACTCCCAAGAGACCCAGTACTTC.

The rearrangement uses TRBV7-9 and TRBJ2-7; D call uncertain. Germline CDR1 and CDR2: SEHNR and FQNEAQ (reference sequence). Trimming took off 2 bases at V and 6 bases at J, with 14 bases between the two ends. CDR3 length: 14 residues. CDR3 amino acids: CASSLRGAAIEQYV. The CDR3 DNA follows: TGTGCCAGCAGCTTAAGAGGCGCAGCCATCGAGCAGTACGTC.

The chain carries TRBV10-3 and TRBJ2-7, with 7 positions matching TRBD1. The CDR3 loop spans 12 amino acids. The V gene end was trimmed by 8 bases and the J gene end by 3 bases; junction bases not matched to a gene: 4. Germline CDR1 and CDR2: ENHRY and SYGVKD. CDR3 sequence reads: CAIGDSSYEQYV. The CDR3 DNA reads TGTGCCATCGGGGACAGTAGCTACGAGCAGTACGTC.

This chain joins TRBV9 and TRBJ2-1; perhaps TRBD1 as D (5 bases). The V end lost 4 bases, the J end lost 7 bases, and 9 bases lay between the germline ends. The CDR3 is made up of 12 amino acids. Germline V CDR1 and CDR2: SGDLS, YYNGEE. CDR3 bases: TGTGCCAGCAGCCCAGGGTGGAATGAGCAGTTCTTC. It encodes CASSPGWNEQFF.

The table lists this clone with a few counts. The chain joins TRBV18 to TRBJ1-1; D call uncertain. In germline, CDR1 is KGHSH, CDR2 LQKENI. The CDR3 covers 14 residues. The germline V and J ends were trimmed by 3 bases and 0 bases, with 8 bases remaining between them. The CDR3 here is CASSPKRMNTEAFF. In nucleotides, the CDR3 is TGTGCCAGCTCACCGAAAAGAATGAACACTGAAGCTTTCTTT.

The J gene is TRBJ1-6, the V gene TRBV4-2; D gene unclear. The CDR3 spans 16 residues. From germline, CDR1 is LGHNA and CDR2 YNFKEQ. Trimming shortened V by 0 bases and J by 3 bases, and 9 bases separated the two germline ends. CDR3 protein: CASSQEERVYNSPLHF. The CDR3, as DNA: TGTGCCAGCAGCCAAGAAGAGCGGGTCTATAATTCACCCCTCCACTTT.

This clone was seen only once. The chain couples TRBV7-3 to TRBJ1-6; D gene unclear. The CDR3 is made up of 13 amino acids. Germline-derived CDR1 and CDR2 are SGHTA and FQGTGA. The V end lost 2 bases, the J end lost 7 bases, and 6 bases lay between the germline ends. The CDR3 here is CASSLSGNSPLHF. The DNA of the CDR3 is TGTGCCAGCAGCTTATCGGGGAATTCACCCCTCCACTTT. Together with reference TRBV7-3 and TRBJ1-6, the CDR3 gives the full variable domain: GAGVSQTPSNKVTEKGKYVELRCDPISGHTALYWYRQSLGQGPEFLIYFQGTGAADDSGLPNDRFFAVRPEGSVSTLKIQRTERGDSAVYLCASSLSGNSPLHFGNGTRLTVT.

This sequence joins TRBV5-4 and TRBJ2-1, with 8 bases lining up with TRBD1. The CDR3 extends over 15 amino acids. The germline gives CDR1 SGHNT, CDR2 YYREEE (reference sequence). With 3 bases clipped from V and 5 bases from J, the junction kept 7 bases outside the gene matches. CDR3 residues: CASSYKDRVDNEQFF. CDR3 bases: TGTGCCAGCAGCTATAAGGACAGGGTGGACAATGAGCAGTTCTTC.

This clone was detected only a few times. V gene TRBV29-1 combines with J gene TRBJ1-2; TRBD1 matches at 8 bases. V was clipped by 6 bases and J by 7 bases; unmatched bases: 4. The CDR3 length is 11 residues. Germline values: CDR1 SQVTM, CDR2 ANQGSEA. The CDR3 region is CSVWTGSGYTF. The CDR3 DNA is TGCAGCGTCTGGACAGGGTCTGGCTACACCTTC.

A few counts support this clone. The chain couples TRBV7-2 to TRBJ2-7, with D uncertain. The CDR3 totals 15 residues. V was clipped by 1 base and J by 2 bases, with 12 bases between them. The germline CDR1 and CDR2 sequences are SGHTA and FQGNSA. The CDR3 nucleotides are TGTGCCAGCAGCTTAGTTTTTGCAGGCCCCTACGAGCAGTACGTC. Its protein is CASSLVFAGPYEQYV.

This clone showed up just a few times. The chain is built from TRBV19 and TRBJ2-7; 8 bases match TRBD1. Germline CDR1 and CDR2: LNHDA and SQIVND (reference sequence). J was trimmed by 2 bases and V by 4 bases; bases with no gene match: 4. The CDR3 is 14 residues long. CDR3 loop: CASSKDRAAYEQYF. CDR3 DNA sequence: TGTGCCAGTAGTAAGGACAGGGCGGCCTACGAGCAGTACTTC.